The 14 T cell receptor beta chains below all came from one sample that was sequenced in a study of T cells after yellow fever vaccination. One entry per CDR3 protein results from TCRdb running MiXCR on the 5' RACE reads. The sample records about 360,000 distinct CDR3 sequences, 6.2% being singletons. Sequences were derived from PBMCs, sampled 5 days after the yellow fever booster vaccination. The receptors were gathered from a man aged 25 to 40 who received the YFV17D yellow fever vaccine.

This clonotype was seen repeatedly, ten times or more. The chain couples TRBV7-2 to TRBJ2-1; tentative D call: TRBD1 (6 bases). Trimming removed 5 bases at V and 3 bases at J, with 8 bases between. This CDR3 has 13 amino acids. CDR1 and CDR2 (germline): SGHTA, FQGNSA. The CDR3 reads CASSVTGYNEQFF. In nucleotides, the CDR3 is TGTGCCAGCAGCGTGACAGGCTACAATGAGCAGTTCTTC.

This clonotype was seen ten or more times. The gene calls are TRBV5-5 and TRBJ2-3, with D perhaps matching TRBD1 (5 bases). CDR3 length equals 14 residues. V dropped 2 bases and J dropped 6 bases, with 13 bases sitting between them. Germline V CDR1 and CDR2: SGHKS, YYEKEE (reference sequence). The CDR3 sequence: CASSFPQGWDTQYF. The CDR3 bases are TGTGCCAGCAGCTTTCCCCAGGGCTGGGATACGCAGTATTTT.

This clonotype was seen repeatedly, ten times or more. The chain couples TRBV9 to TRBJ1-3; possibly TRBD1 for D (5 bases). V gave up 1 base and J gave up 6 bases, with 20 bases separating them. Germline V gene lookup returns CDR1 SGDLS and CDR2 YYNGEE. This CDR3 has 17 amino acids. CDR3 protein: CASSVTIRGTGKNTIYF. Written as DNA, the CDR3 is TGTGCCAGCAGCGTAACCATCAGAGGGACGGGGAAAAACACCATATATTTT.

This clonotype was counted at least ten times. The genes are TRBV9 and TRBJ2-5, with a tentative D call TRBD2 (5 bases). This CDR3 has 17 amino acids. The germline V gene encodes CDR1 SGDLS and CDR2 YYNGEE. The V end was cut by 0 bases, the J end by 1 base, with 16 bases between. The CDR3 spells CASSVAPSRAGQETQYF. CDR3 sequence (DNA): TGTGCCAGCAGCGTAGCCCCCTCGCGGGCGGGCCAAGAGACCCAGTACTTC.

This clonotype was found many times. This sequence joins TRBV4-3 and TRBJ2-3, with 8 bases matching TRBD1. After removal of 9 bases from V and 4 bases from J, the junction contained 9 bases not matched to a gene. CDR1 is LGHNA and CDR2 is YSLEER in the germline V gene. The CDR3 covers 14 residues. The CDR3 DNA reads as TGCGCCAGTTCGCGGACAGGGCAGGCAGATACGCAGTATTTT. Translation gives CASSRTGQADTQYF.

This clonotype was recorded a few times. The V call is TRBV5-1, the J call TRBJ2-7; no firm D call. This CDR3 contains 17 residues. Germline CDR1 is SGHRS and CDR2 is YFSETQ. V was pared by 0 bases and J by 0 bases, with 16 bases between. The CDR3 protein is CASSLESPVLSSYEQYF. The DNA for the CDR3 is TGCGCCAGCAGCTTGGAAAGCCCTGTACTCAGCTCCTACGAGCAGTACTTC.

In this sample, this clonotype turned up a few times. This chain links TRBV7-2 with TRBJ2-3, with D tentatively TRBD2 (6 bases). Trimming cost V 5 bases and J 2 bases, with 17 bases left between them. CDR1 SGHTA and CDR2 FQGNSA come from the germline V gene. This CDR3 has 16 residues. This chain's CDR3 is CASSVMGLAPTDTQYF. The CDR3 region has the DNA TGTGCCAGCAGCGTCATGGGACTGGCACCCACAGATACGCAGTATTTT.

This clonotype came up a few times. The chain uses TRBV6-1 and TRBJ1-2, with D tentatively TRBD1 (5 bases). CDR3 length equals 14 residues. From germline, CDR1 is MNHNS and CDR2 SASEGT. V lost 7 bases, J lost 2 bases, and 14 bases lay in between. The CDR3 reads CASTPGGGNYGYTF. The CDR3 bases are TGTGCCAGCACCCCGGGTGGGGGAAACTATGGCTACACCTTC.

This clonotype came up many times. The chain is built from TRBV12-3 or TRBV12-4 and TRBJ2-7; the D gene is possibly TRBD1 (5 bases). V lost 1 base to trimming and J lost 4 bases, with 8 bases between them. The CDR3 contains 13 residues. CDR3: CASSLGGQYEQYF. The CDR3 region has the DNA TGTGCCAGCAGTTTAGGGGGCCAATACGAGCAGTACTTC.

This clonotype was counted between two and nine times. The V and J genes are TRBV19 and TRBJ2-1; D uncertain. V gave up 3 bases and J gave up 6 bases, with 15 bases separating them. The germline V gene encodes CDR1 LNHDA and CDR2 SQIVND (reference sequence). CDR3 length: 15 amino acids. The CDR3 sequence: CASSILFGRINEQFF. The CDR3 DNA reads as TGTGCCAGTAGTATTTTGTTTGGTCGGATCAATGAGCAGTTCTTC.

Ten or more counts support this clonotype. This rearrangement joins TRBV7-9 to TRBJ2-5; TRBD1 might be the D (6 bases). Germline V gives CDR1 SEHNR, CDR2 FQNEAQ (reference sequence). The CDR3 consists of 16 residues. V lost 5 bases, J lost 0 bases, and 16 bases lay in between. CDR3 protein: CASSREDSRYQETQYF. The CDR3 DNA follows: TGTGCCAGCAGCCGTGAGGACAGCCGCTACCAAGAGACCCAGTACTTC.

In this sample, this clonotype turned up many times. V is TRBV12-3 or TRBV12-4 and J is TRBJ2-5; no definite D call. This CDR3 region has 14 residues. Deletions cut 3 bases from V and 10 bases from J, with 18 bases between. Written as DNA, the CDR3 is TGTGCCAGCAGTTTGGAAGGGCCTCTTTTTTACCAGTACTTC. Translated, it gives CASSLEGPLFYQYF.

This clonotype was counted many times. The CDR3 loop reads CASRRTSGGYNEQFF. Written as DNA, the CDR3 is TGTGCCAGCAGGCGGACTAGCGGGGGTTACAATGAGCAGTTCTTC. This rearrangement joins TRBV7-8 to TRBJ2-1, with 13 bases matching TRBD2. In germline, CDR1 is SGHVS, CDR2 FQNEAQ. The trim removed 6 bases at V and 4 bases at J, leaving 3 bases unmatched. There are 15 residues in the CDR3.

The chain uses TRBV5-1 and TRBJ2-7; D is possibly TRBD1 or TRBD2 (5 bases each). Germline V lookup: CDR1 SGHRS, CDR2 YFSETQ. Trimming left V 2 bases short and J 4 bases short, with 16 bases between. CDR3 length: 15 amino acids. The DNA of the CDR3 is TGCGCCAGCAGCTTCACCGGGGACCCCATATACGAGCAGTACTTC. Translating it yields CASSFTGDPIYEQYF.